The TCR beta chain under discussion was sequenced for a study of blood T cells in healthy people across ages. Roughly 10 milliliters was the volume of peripheral blood drawn from each donor. General observations from the study: Older age coincided with a roughly linear decline in TCR beta diversity per million T cells. Not knowing donor CMV status may have confounded expanded clonotype changes.

The CDR3 extends over 16 amino acids. Through a sample-barcoded 5' primer and a J-beta primer mix, a second PCR was run for roughly 6 to 11 cycles. Any given sample supplied a minimum of 3 million CDR3-containing paired-end reads. TCRdb re-called the 5' RACE reads with MiXCR, one entry per CDR3 protein. Of hundreds of thousands of distinct CDR3 sequences in the sample, around a fifth were seen once. On this clonotype itself: Its antigen remains unknown.

Input material: blood. This clonotype was obtained from a man between 65 and 85 years old in good health. The J gene is TRBJ2-7, the V gene TRBV21-1; no DNA check was done on the table's D call, TRBD1. TRBV21-1 is an annotated pseudogene. Written as DNA, the CDR3 is TGTGCCAGCAGCATTCTTAGGCGGGACAGGGATTACGAGCAGTACTTC. It yields the protein CASSILRRDRDYEQYF.